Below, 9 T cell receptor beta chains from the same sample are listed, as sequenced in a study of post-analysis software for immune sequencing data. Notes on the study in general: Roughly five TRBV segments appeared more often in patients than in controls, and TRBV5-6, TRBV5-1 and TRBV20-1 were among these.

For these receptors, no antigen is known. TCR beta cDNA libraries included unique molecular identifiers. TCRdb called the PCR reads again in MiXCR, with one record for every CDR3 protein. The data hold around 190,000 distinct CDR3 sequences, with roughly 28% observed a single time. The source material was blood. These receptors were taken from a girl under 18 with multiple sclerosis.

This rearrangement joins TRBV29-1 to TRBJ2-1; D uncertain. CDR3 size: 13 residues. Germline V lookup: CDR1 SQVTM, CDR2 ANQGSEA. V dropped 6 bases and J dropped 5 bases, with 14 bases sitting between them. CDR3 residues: CSVRLRVDNEQFF. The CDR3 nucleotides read TGCAGCGTCCGATTAAGGGTTGACAATGAGCAGTTCTTC.

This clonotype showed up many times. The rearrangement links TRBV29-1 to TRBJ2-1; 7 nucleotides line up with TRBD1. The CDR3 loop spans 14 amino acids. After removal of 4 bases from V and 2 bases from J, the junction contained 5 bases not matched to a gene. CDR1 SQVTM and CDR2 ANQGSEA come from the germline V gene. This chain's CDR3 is CSVVGTVTYNEQFF. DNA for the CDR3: TGCAGCGTTGTAGGGACAGTTACCTACAATGAGCAGTTCTTC.

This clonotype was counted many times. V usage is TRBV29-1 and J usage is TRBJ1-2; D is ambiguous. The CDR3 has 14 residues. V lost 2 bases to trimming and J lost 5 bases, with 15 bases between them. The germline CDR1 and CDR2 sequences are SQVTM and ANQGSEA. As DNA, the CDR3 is TGCAGCGTTGAATTAAAGGGAGCCTATTATGGCTACACCTTC. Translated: CSVELKGAYYGYTF.

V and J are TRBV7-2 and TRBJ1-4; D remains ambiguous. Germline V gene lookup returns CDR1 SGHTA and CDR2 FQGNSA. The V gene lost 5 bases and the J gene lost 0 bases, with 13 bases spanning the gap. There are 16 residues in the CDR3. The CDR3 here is CASSHSRGATNEKLFF. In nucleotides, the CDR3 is TGTGCCAGCAGCCACTCTCGAGGCGCAACTAATGAAAAACTGTTTTTT.

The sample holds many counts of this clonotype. The chain's CDR3 is CASSRPEDTQYF. CDR3 bases: TGTGCCAGCAGCCGACCCGAGGATACGCAGTATTTT. J is TRBJ2-3 and V is TRBV3-1; D ambiguous. CDR1 and CDR2 (germline): LGHDT, YNNKEL (reference sequence). The CDR3 contains 12 residues. V shed 4 bases and J shed 6 bases, with 8 bases lying between them.

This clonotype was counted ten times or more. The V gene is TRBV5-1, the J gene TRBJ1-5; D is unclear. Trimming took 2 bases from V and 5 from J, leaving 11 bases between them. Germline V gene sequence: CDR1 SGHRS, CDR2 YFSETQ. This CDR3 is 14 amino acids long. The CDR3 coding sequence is TGCGCCAGCAGCTTTGGTAACGGCGATCAGCCCCAGCATTTT. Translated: CASSFGNGDQPQHF.

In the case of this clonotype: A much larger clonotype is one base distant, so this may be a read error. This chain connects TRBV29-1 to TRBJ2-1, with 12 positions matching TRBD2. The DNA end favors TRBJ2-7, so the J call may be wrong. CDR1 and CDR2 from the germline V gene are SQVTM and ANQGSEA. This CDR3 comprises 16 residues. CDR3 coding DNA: TGCAGCGTTGTTGCTAGCGGGGGGGCAACCTACAATGAGCAGTACTTC. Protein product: CSVVASGGATYNEQYF.

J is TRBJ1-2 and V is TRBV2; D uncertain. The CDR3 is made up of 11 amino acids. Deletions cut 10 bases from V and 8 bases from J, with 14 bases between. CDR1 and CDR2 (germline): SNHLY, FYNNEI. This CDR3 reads CATSRRRGYTF. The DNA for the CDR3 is TGTGCCACTTCCAGGAGGCGGGGCTACACCTTC.

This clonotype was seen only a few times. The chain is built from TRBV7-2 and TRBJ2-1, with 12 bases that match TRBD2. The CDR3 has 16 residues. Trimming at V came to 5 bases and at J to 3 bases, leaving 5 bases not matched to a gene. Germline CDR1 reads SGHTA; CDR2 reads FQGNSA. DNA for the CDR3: TGTGCCAGCAGCCCCCAGGGACTAGCGGGCTACAATGAGCAGTTCTTC. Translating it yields CASSPQGLAGYNEQFF.